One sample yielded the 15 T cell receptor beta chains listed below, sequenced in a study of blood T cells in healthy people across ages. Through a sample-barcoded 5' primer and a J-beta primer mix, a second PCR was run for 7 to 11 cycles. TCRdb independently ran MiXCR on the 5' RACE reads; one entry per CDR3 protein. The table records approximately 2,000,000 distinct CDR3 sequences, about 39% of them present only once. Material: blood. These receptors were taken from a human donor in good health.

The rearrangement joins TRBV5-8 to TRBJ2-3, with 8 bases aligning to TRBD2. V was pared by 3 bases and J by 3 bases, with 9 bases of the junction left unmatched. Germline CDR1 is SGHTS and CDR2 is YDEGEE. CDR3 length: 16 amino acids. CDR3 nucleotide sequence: TGTGCCAGCAGCTCGAATCGGGCGGGGGGAACAGATACGCAGTATTTT. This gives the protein CASSSNRAGGTDTQYF.

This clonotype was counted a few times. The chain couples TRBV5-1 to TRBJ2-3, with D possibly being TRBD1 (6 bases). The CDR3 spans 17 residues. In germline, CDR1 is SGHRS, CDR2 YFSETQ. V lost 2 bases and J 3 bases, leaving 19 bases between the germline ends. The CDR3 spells CASSLKTELRGTDTQYF. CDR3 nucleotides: TGCGCCAGCAGCTTAAAAACAGAGCTTAGGGGGACAGATACGCAGTATTTT.

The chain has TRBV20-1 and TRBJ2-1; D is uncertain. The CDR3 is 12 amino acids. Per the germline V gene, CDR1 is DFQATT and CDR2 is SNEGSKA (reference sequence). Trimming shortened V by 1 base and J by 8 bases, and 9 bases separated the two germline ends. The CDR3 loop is CSARGSADEQFF. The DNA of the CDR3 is TGCAGTGCTAGAGGGTCGGCCGATGAGCAGTTCTTC.

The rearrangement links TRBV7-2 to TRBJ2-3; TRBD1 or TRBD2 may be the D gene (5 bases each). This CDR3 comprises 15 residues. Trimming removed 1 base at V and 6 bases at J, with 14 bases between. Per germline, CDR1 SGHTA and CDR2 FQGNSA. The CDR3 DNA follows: TGTGCCAGCAGCTTAGGAGGGGCCTCATGGGATACGCAGTATTTT. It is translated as CASSLGGASWDTQYF.

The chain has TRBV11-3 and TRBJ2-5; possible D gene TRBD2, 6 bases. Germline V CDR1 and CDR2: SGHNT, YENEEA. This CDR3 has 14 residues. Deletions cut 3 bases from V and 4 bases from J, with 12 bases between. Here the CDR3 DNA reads TGTGCCAGCAGCTTCCCTGGAGGGGTAGAGACCCAGTACTTC. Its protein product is CASSFPGGVETQYF.

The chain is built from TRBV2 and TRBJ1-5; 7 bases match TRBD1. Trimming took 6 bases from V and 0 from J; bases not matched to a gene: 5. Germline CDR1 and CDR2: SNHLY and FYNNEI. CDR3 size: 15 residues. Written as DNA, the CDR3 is TGTGCCAGCAGGACCGGGACAGCTAGCAATCAGCCCCAGCATTTT. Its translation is CASRTGTASNQPQHF.

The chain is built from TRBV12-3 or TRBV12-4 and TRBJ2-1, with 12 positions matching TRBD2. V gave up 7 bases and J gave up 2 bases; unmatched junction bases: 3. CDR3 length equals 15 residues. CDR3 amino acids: CASTSSGGAYNEQFF. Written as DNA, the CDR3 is TGTGCCAGCACTTCTAGCGGGGGGGCCTACAATGAGCAGTTCTTC.

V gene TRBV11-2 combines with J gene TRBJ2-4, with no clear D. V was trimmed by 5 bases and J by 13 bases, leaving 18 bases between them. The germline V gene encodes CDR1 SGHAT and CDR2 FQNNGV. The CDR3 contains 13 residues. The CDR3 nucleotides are TGTGCCAGCAGCCCCGGGCTATACAATGAGCAGTACTTC. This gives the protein CASSPGLYNEQYF.

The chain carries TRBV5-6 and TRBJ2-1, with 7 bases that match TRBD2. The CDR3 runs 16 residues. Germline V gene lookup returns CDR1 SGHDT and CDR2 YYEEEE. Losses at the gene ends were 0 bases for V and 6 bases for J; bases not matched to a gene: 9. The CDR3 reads CASSLVAGVGSNEQFF. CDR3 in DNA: TGTGCCAGCAGCTTGGTCGCGGGGGTCGGATCCAATGAGCAGTTCTTC.

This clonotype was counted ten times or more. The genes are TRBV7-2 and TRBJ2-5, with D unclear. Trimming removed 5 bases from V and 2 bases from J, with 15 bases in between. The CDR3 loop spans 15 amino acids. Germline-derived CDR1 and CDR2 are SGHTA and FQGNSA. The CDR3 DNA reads TGTGCCAGCAGCCCCAAAAGATCGATGCAAGAGACCCAGTACTTC. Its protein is CASSPKRSMQETQYF.

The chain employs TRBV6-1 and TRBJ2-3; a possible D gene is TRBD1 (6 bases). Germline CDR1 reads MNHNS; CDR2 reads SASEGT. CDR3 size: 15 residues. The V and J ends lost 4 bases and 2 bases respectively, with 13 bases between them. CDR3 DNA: TGTGCCAGCAGTGGGTACAGGGTTGACACAGATACGCAGTATTTT. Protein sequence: CASSGYRVDTDTQYF.

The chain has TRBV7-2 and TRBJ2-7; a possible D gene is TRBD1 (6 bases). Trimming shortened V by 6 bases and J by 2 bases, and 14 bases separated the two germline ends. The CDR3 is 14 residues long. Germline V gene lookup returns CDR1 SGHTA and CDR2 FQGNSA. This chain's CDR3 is CASRLGTSTYEQYF. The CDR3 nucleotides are TGTGCCAGCAGACTCGGGACATCCACCTACGAGCAGTACTTC. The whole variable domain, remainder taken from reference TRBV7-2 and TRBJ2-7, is GAGVSQSPSNKVTEKGKDVELRCDPISGHTALYWYRQSLGQGLEFLIYFQGNSAPDKSGLPSDRFSAERTGGSVSTLTIQRTQQEDSAVYLCASRLGTSTYEQYFGPGTRLTVT.

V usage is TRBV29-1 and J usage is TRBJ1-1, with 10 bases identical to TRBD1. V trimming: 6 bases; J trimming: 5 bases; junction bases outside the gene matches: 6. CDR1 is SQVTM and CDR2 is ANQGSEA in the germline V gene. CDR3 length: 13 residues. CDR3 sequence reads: CSVETGGMTEAFF. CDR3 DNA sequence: TGCAGCGTCGAGACAGGGGGCATGACTGAAGCTTTCTTT.

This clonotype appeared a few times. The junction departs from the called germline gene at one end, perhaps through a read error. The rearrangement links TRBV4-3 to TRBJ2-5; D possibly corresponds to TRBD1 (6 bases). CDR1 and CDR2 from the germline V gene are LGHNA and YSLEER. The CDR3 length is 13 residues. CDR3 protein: CASSPRGVETQYF. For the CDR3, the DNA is TGTGCCAGCAGTCCCAGGGGCGTGGAGACCCAGTACTTC.

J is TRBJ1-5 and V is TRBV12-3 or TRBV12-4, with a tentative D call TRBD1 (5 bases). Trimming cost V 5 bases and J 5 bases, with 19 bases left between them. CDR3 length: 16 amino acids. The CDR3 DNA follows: TGTGCCAGCAGTCAAACAGGCCCTAGAGGAGATCAGCCCCAGCATTTT. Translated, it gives CASSQTGPRGDQPQHF.